The clone carrying this T cell receptor (beta chain) has only a few counts. Sequenced by immunoSEQ multiplex PCR; TCRdb stores in-frame clones only, minus some. The sample holds 350,000 to 400,000 clones, roughly 90% seen once. V shed 4 bases and J 1 base; nucleotides not matched to a gene: 10. CDR3 length equals 16 residues. CDR1 is SGHRS and CDR2 is YFSETQ in the germline V gene. This entry belongs to a study of blood T cell repertoires in COVID-19. The chain recombines TRBV5-1 with TRBJ2-7, with 8 bases that match TRBD2. This TCR derives from a woman aged 25-40 years with acute COVID-19. Sequencing input: PBMCs or T cells enriched from blood (not recorded which). The CDR3 sequence is CASSRGGNIESYEQYF. The CDR3, as DNA: TGCGCCAGCAGCCGGGGGGGCAATATAGAATCCTACGAGCAGTACTTC.